This TCR beta chain appears in the sequencing data of a study of cytomegalovirus exposure and HLA in healthy donors. Study-level information: A subsequent analysis reported that the roughly 120 validation repertoires were produced on the same platform that had also been used for the 600 to 700 first-cohort repertoires. The study, taken as a whole, reports: Accounts indicate the classifier identified cytomegalovirus status with strong specificity and sensitivity. Subsequent analysis showed first-cohort TCR clusters tending to co-occur in roughly 130 validation repertoires.

This clone was counted between two and nine times. The antigen is undetermined. Clones were read by immunoSEQ multiplex PCR, and TCRdb kept only the in-frame ones, dropping some. The table has almost 200,000 clones, about three quarters seen once. Trimming shortened V by 8 bases and J by 2 bases, and 19 bases separated the two germline ends. The CDR3 runs 15 residues. The germline V gene has CDR1 MNHEY and CDR2 SMNVEV (reference sequence). The sequence was collected from a woman aged 30 to 39 in good health and CMV-seronegative. The rearrangement joins TRBV27 to TRBJ2-7; possible D gene TRBD1, 6 bases. The sample consisted of PBMCs. The CDR3 loop reads CASAGQGRPPYEQYF. The CDR3 nucleotides are TGTGCCAGCGCAGGTCAGGGGCGGCCTCCCTACGAGCAGTACTTC.